The clone carrying this TCR beta chain showed up just a few times. Antigen specificity is unknown. CDR3 size: 15 residues. The J segment lost 2 bases and the V segment lost 5 bases, leaving 5 bases of the junction unmatched. The germline gives CDR1 SEHNR, CDR2 FQNEAQ (reference sequence). The use of previously described methods and listed TCR primers produced the bulk TCR libraries. TCRdb ran MiXCR on the PCR reads and lists one entry per CDR3 protein. The sample contains a few hundred thousand distinct CDR3 sequences, roughly 24% of which appear only once. This record comes from a study of molecular identifiers for immune sequencing clone quantification. Study summary: Five portions were made in replicates from RNA of 20,000 or 100,000 naive CD8 cells, and four underwent sequencing.

Regarding the study as a whole: Clones carrying above 20 RNA copies accounted for over 98% of effector molecules, under 1% in naive cells.

Preparation of naive CD8 libraries involved roughly 18,000 to 1,100,000 sorted cells and 10%, 30% or 50% RNA. V usage is TRBV7-9 and J usage is TRBJ2-1; 8 bases map to TRBD1. The sequenced sample consisted of naive CD8+ T cells from blood, with Jurkat cell RNA spiked in. Subset given: FACS-sorted CD8+CD4-CCR7+CD45RA+ naive T cells. The clonotype originates from a human donor in good health. Some libraries in this study had Jurkat cell RNA spiked in. The CDR3 DNA reads as TGTGCCAGCAGCGAAATCAGGGGGCCCTACAATGAGCAGTTCTTC. This translates into CASSEIRGPYNEQFF.